Listed below are T cell receptor beta chains from one sample, sequenced in a study of cytomegalovirus exposure and HLA in healthy donors. Sequencing used immunoSEQ multiplex PCR; TCRdb keeps in-frame clones, though not all of them. Among approximately 97,000 clones listed, over 60% were seen once. Sequencing was carried out using PBMCs. The receptors were gathered from a male donor in good health and CMV-seropositive. The CDR3 runs from the conserved cysteine through the conserved F or W. The order of the fields is D gene, J gene, V gene, clone size, CDR3 protein, CDR3 DNA. The D gene is left open where the match is weak. Size is omitted from some rows. Given values are once, few, many or a class for expanded clones.

d_call: TRBD2
j_call: TRBJ2-7
v_call: TRBV10-3
clone_size: once
cdr3_aa: CAIAPGLAGEPYF
cdr3_nt: TGTGCCATAGCTCCGGGACTAGCGGGAGAACCGTACTTC

d_call: -
j_call: TRBJ1-5
v_call: TRBV7-2
clone_size: -
cdr3_aa: CASSLNEGGNQPQHF
cdr3_nt: TGTGCCAGCAGCTTAAACGAGGGAGGCAATCAGCCCCAGCATTTT

d_call: -
j_call: TRBJ2-5
v_call: TRBV4-1
clone_size: -
cdr3_aa: CASSQDIRVQETQYF
cdr3_nt: TGCGCCAGCAGCCAAGATATCCGGGTCCAAGAGACCCAGTACTTC

d_call: TRBD2
j_call: TRBJ2-1
v_call: TRBV11-2
clone_size: -
cdr3_aa: CASSPRAGAPSYNEQFF
cdr3_nt: TGTGCCAGCAGCCCCCGGGCGGGAGCGCCCTCCTACAATGAGCAGTTCTTC

d_call: -
j_call: TRBJ1-2
v_call: TRBV6-5
clone_size: few
cdr3_aa: CASSYMADNYGYTF
cdr3_nt: TGTGCCAGCAGTTACATGGCAGATAACTATGGCTACACCTTC

d_call: -
j_call: TRBJ2-3
v_call: TRBV19
clone_size: -
cdr3_aa: CASSMTRGLSTDTQYF
cdr3_nt: TGTGCCAGTAGTATGACTCGGGGACTGAGCACAGATACGCAGTATTTT

d_call: -
j_call: TRBJ2-2
v_call: TRBV10-3
clone_size: -
cdr3_aa: CAISEGGSGELFF
cdr3_nt: TGTGCCATCAGTGAAGGAGGGTCCGGGGAGCTGTTTTTT

d_call: TRBD2
j_call: TRBJ2-1
v_call: TRBV6-4
clone_size: -
cdr3_aa: CASRRLAGGYNEQFF
cdr3_nt: TGTGCCAGCAGGAGACTAGCGGGAGGGTACAATGAGCAGTTCTTC

d_call: TRBD1
j_call: TRBJ2-7
v_call: TRBV7-2
clone_size: -
cdr3_aa: CASSSVGTGPYEQYF
cdr3_nt: TGTGCCAGCAGCTCTGTAGGGACAGGCCCCTACGAGCAGTACTTC

d_call: TRBD1
j_call: TRBJ2-4
v_call: TRBV28
clone_size: once
cdr3_aa: CASSLWGQLYKNSQYF
cdr3_nt: TGTGCCAGCAGTTTGTGGGGACAGCTTTACAAAAACAGTCAGTACTTC

d_call: -
j_call: TRBJ2-4
v_call: TRBV10-1
clone_size: -
cdr3_aa: CASMGHLAKNIQYF
cdr3_nt: TGCGCCAGCATGGGACACCTAGCCAAAAACATTCAGTACTTC

d_call: TRBD2
j_call: TRBJ2-7
v_call: TRBV10-3
clone_size: -
cdr3_aa: CAISEPAGGRYEQYF
cdr3_nt: TGTGCCATCAGTGAGCCAGCGGGAGGGCGATACGAGCAGTACTTC

d_call: TRBD2
j_call: TRBJ2-7
v_call: TRBV30
clone_size: -
cdr3_aa: CAWSEPGLADYEQYF
cdr3_nt: TGTGCCTGGAGTGAGCCGGGACTAGCAGACTACGAGCAGTACTTC

d_call: -
j_call: TRBJ2-5
v_call: TRBV9
clone_size: -
cdr3_aa: CASSPRTAQETQYF
cdr3_nt: TGTGCCAGCAGCCCAAGGACAGCTCAAGAGACCCAGTACTTC

d_call: TRBD2
j_call: TRBJ2-1
v_call: TRBV19
clone_size: -
cdr3_aa: CASRPQGLAGVWNEQFF
cdr3_nt: TGTGCCAGTAGGCCCCAGGGACTAGCGGGAGTCTGGAATGAGCAGTTCTTC

d_call: TRBD2
j_call: TRBJ2-6
v_call: TRBV2
clone_size: once
cdr3_aa: CASKPTSGLSGANVLTF
cdr3_nt: TGTGCCAGCAAACCGACTAGCGGCCTCTCTGGGGCCAACGTCCTGACTTTC

d_call: TRBD1
j_call: TRBJ2-5
v_call: TRBV29-1
clone_size: once
cdr3_aa: CSGHRGQETQYF
cdr3_nt: TGCAGCGGCCACAGGGGTCAAGAGACCCAGTACTTC

d_call: -
j_call: TRBJ2-6
v_call: TRBV5-1
clone_size: once
cdr3_aa: CASSKTLTASGANVLTF
cdr3_nt: TGCGCCAGCAGCAAAACCCTGACAGCCTCTGGGGCCAACGTCCTGACTTTC

d_call: TRBD2
j_call: TRBJ2-1
v_call: TRBV7-3
clone_size: few
cdr3_aa: CASSFGTSGRNEQFF
cdr3_nt: TGTGCCAGCAGCTTCGGGACTAGCGGAAGGAATGAGCAGTTCTTC

d_call: -
j_call: TRBJ2-7
v_call: TRBV27
clone_size: -
cdr3_aa: CASSSYGYEQYF
cdr3_nt: TGTGCCAGCAGTAGCTACGGGTACGAGCAGTACTTC

d_call: TRBD1
j_call: TRBJ1-2
v_call: TRBV11-2
clone_size: -
cdr3_aa: CASSLEPGGWNYGYTF
cdr3_nt: TGTGCCAGCAGCTTAGAACCAGGGGGCTGGAACTATGGCTACACCTTC

d_call: -
j_call: TRBJ1-1
v_call: TRBV7-3
clone_size: -
cdr3_aa: CASSLGQGTEAFF
cdr3_nt: TGTGCCAGCAGCTTAGGCCAGGGGACTGAAGCTTTCTTT

d_call: -
j_call: TRBJ2-1
v_call: TRBV7-9
clone_size: -
cdr3_aa: CASSLADTEQFF
cdr3_nt: TGTGCCAGCAGCTTAGCGGACACGGAGCAGTTCTTC

d_call: -
j_call: TRBJ2-3
v_call: TRBV11-3
clone_size: -
cdr3_aa: CASSFSGGGTQYF
cdr3_nt: TGTGCCAGCAGCTTCAGTGGGGGAGGTACGCAGTATTTT

d_call: -
j_call: TRBJ2-1
v_call: TRBV19
clone_size: -
cdr3_aa: CASSTAGGNEQFF
cdr3_nt: TGTGCCAGTAGTACTGCGGGTGGCAATGAGCAGTTCTTC

d_call: -
j_call: TRBJ2-6
v_call: TRBV7-9
clone_size: -
cdr3_aa: CSSSLGRLGLSSGANGLTF
cdr3_nt: TGTTCCAGCAGCTTAGGGCGACTGGGATTGAGCTCTGGGGCCAACGGCCTGACTTTC

d_call: TRBD1
j_call: TRBJ1-2
v_call: TRBV18
clone_size: once
cdr3_aa: CASSRNPGQGNYGYTF
cdr3_nt: TGTGCCAGCTCACGCAACCCGGGACAGGGAAACTATGGCTACACCTTC

d_call: -
j_call: TRBJ1-2
v_call: TRBV7-9
clone_size: -
cdr3_aa: CASSLTGTRDGYTF
cdr3_nt: TGTGCCAGCAGCTTAACAGGAACTCGGGATGGCTACACCTTC

d_call: -
j_call: TRBJ2-3
v_call: TRBV7-9
clone_size: -
cdr3_aa: CASSLGPEGGGTDTQYF
cdr3_nt: TGTGCCAGCAGCTTAGGCCCGGAAGGCGGGGGCACAGATACGCAGTATTTT

d_call: TRBD2
j_call: TRBJ2-3
v_call: TRBV5-4
clone_size: -
cdr3_aa: CASSRTSGHTSTDTQYF
cdr3_nt: TGTGCCAGCAGTCGGACTAGCGGGCACACTAGCACAGATACGCAGTATTTT

d_call: TRBD1
j_call: TRBJ1-1
v_call: TRBV25-1
clone_size: -
cdr3_aa: CASTRDSGTEAFF
cdr3_nt: TGTGCCAGCACTCGGGACAGTGGCACTGAAGCTTTCTTT

d_call: TRBD2
j_call: TRBJ2-5
v_call: TRBV6-5
clone_size: few
cdr3_aa: CATSGLAGNQETQYF
cdr3_nt: TGTGCCACCTCCGGACTAGCGGGGAACCAAGAGACCCAGTACTTC

d_call: -
j_call: TRBJ1-3
v_call: TRBV19
clone_size: -
cdr3_aa: CASHAGSGNTIYF
cdr3_nt: TGTGCCAGCCATGCGGGGTCTGGAAACACCATATATTTT

d_call: TRBD1
j_call: TRBJ1-2
v_call: TRBV28
clone_size: -
cdr3_aa: CASSLPPGQGQGYTF
cdr3_nt: TGTGCCAGCAGCTTACCTCCGGGACAGGGACAGGGCTACACCTTC

d_call: -
j_call: TRBJ1-5
v_call: TRBV6-6
clone_size: -
cdr3_aa: CASTQARNQPQHF
cdr3_nt: TGTGCCAGCACACAGGCTAGAAATCAGCCCCAGCATTTT

d_call: -
j_call: TRBJ2-5
v_call: TRBV10-3
clone_size: -
cdr3_aa: CAIKRAGRQQETQYF
cdr3_nt: TGTGCCATCAAAAGGGCCGGACGACAGCAAGAGACCCAGTACTTC

d_call: -
j_call: TRBJ1-2
v_call: TRBV2
clone_size: -
cdr3_aa: CASSGRLEGYTF
cdr3_nt: TGTGCCAGCAGTGGTAGACTGGAGGGCTACACCTTC

d_call: TRBD2
j_call: TRBJ2-1
v_call: TRBV5-4
clone_size: -
cdr3_aa: CASSLGGEGRNEQFF
cdr3_nt: TGTGCCAGCAGCTTGGGGGGGGAGGGCCGGAATGAGCAGTTCTTC

d_call: TRBD2
j_call: TRBJ2-3
v_call: TRBV4-2
clone_size: -
cdr3_aa: CASSQAPGTSGADTQYF
cdr3_nt: TGTGCCAGCAGCCAAGCCCCGGGGACTAGCGGAGCGGATACGCAGTATTTT

d_call: TRBD1
j_call: TRBJ2-7
v_call: TRBV11-2
clone_size: few
cdr3_aa: CASSPDRGYEQYF
cdr3_nt: TGTGCCAGCAGCCCTGACAGGGGATACGAGCAGTACTTC

d_call: TRBD1
j_call: TRBJ1-5
v_call: TRBV7-9
clone_size: once
cdr3_aa: CASSLFGTGTGGVQPQHF
cdr3_nt: TGTGCCAGCAGCTTATTCGGTACCGGGACAGGGGGCGTGCAGCCCCAGCATTTT

d_call: TRBD1
j_call: TRBJ1-4
v_call: TRBV27
clone_size: -
cdr3_aa: CASSVTGGFEEKLFF
cdr3_nt: TGTGCCAGCAGTGTGACAGGGGGCTTTGAGGAAAAACTGTTTTTT

d_call: -
j_call: TRBJ1-3
v_call: TRBV5-1
clone_size: -
cdr3_aa: CASRSHVPTGPSGNTIYF
cdr3_nt: TGCGCCAGCAGGTCTCACGTCCCAACAGGCCCCTCTGGAAACACCATATATTTT

d_call: TRBD1
j_call: TRBJ1-1
v_call: TRBV7-9
clone_size: -
cdr3_aa: CASSYAGSGTGDGTEAFF
cdr3_nt: TGTGCCAGCAGCTATGCAGGGTCCGGGACAGGGGATGGAACTGAAGCTTTCTTT

d_call: -
j_call: TRBJ2-2
v_call: TRBV18
clone_size: few
cdr3_aa: CASSPPVLGAGELFF
cdr3_nt: TGTGCCAGCTCACCACCGGTCCTAGGGGCCGGGGAGCTGTTTTTT

d_call: -
j_call: TRBJ1-5
v_call: TRBV7-9
clone_size: -
cdr3_aa: CASSPADRGNQPQHF
cdr3_nt: TGTGCCAGCAGCCCGGCGGATCGGGGCAATCAGCCCCAGCATTTT

d_call: -
j_call: TRBJ2-7
v_call: TRBV11-3
clone_size: -
cdr3_aa: CASSQNTGEQYF
cdr3_nt: TGTGCCAGCAGCCAAAACACAGGAGAGCAGTACTTC

d_call: -
j_call: TRBJ2-1
v_call: TRBV12-2
clone_size: -
cdr3_aa: CASRHPHNEQFF
cdr3_nt: TGTGCAAGTCGCCATCCCCACAATGAGCAGTTCTTC

d_call: -
j_call: TRBJ1-6
v_call: TRBV5-1
clone_size: -
cdr3_aa: CASSPSSSRGYSPLHF
cdr3_nt: TGCGCCAGCAGCCCAAGCTCCAGTCGGGGGTATTCACCCCTCCACTTT

d_call: -
j_call: TRBJ2-3
v_call: TRBV4-3
clone_size: -
cdr3_aa: CASSHEGTRTGADTQYF
cdr3_nt: TGCGCCAGCAGCCACGAGGGGACTAGGACAGGTGCAGATACGCAGTATTTT

d_call: -
j_call: TRBJ2-3
v_call: TRBV28
clone_size: -
cdr3_aa: CASSLYPDSHSTDTQYF
cdr3_nt: TGTGCCAGCAGTTTATACCCGGACAGCCATAGCACAGATACGCAGTATTTT

d_call: TRBD1
j_call: TRBJ2-3
v_call: TRBV10-1
clone_size: -
cdr3_aa: CASSEPGQGRTDTQYF
cdr3_nt: TGCGCCAGCAGTGAGCCGGGACAGGGTCGGACAGATACGCAGTATTTT